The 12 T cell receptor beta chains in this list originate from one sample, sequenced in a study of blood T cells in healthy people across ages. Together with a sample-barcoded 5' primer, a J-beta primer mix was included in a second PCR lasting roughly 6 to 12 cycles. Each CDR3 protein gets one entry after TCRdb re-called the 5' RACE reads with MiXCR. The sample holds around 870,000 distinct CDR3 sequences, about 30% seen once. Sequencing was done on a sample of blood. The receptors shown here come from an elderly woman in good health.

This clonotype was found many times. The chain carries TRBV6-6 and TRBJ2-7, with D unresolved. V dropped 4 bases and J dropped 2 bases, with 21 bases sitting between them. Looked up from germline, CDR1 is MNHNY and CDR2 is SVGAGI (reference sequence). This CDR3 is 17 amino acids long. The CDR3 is CASSSLQKGGDTYEQYF. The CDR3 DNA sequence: TGTGCCAGCAGTTCCCTCCAGAAGGGTGGGGATACCTACGAGCAGTACTTC.

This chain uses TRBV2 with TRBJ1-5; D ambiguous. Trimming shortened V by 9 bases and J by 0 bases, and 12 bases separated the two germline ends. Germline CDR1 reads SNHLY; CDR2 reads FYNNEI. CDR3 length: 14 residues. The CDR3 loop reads CASRFFDSNQPQHF. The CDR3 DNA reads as TGTGCCAGTCGGTTTTTCGATAGCAATCAGCCCCAGCATTTT.

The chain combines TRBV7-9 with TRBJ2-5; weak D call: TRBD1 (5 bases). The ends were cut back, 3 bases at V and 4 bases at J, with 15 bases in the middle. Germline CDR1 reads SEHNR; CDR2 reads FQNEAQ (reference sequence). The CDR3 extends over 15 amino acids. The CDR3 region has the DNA TGTGCCAGCAGCTTGCAGGGTTCCGTTAGAGAGACCCAGTACTTC. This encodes CASSLQGSVRETQYF.

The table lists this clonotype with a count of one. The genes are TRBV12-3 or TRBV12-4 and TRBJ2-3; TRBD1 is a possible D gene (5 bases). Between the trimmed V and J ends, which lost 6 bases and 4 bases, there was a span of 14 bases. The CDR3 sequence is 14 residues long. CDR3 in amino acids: CASSYRQKADTQYF. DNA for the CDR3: TGTGCCAGCAGCTATCGACAGAAAGCAGATACGCAGTATTTT.

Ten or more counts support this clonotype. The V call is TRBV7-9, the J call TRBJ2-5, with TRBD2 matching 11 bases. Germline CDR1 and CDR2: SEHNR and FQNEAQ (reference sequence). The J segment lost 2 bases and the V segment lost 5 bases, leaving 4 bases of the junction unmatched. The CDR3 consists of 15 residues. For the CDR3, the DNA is TGTGCCAGCAGCATTAGACTAGCGGGGCAAGAGACCCAGTACTTC. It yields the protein CASSIRLAGQETQYF.

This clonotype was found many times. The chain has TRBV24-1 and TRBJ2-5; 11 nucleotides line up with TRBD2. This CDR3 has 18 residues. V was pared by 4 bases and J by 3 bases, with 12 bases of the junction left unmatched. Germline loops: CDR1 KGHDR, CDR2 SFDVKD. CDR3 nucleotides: TGTGCCACCAGTGACGGTCTAGCGGGGGGTAGTAGGAAAGAGACCCAGTACTTC. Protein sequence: CATSDGLAGGSRKETQYF.

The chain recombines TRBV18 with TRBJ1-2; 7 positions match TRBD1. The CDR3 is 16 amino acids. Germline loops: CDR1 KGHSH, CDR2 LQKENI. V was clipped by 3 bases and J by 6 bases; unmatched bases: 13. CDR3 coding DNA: TGTGCCAGCTCACCGGCGCAGGGGGGAGGTTCGGATGGCTACACCTTC. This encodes CASSPAQGGGSDGYTF.

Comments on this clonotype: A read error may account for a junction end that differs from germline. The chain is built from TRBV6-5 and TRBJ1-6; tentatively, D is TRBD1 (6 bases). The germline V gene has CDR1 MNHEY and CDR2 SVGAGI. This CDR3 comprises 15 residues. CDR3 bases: TGTGCCGGCAGCCCCGGGAGGGGGGGAAATTCACCCCTCCACTTT. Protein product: CAGSPGRGGNSPLHF.

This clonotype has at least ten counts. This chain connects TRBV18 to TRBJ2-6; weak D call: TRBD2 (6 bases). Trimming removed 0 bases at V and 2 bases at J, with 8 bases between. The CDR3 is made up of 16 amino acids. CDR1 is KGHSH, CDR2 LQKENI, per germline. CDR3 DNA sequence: TGTGCCAGCTCACCACCGGGGGGTGCTGGGGCCAACGTCCTGACTTTC. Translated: CASSPPGGAGANVLTF.

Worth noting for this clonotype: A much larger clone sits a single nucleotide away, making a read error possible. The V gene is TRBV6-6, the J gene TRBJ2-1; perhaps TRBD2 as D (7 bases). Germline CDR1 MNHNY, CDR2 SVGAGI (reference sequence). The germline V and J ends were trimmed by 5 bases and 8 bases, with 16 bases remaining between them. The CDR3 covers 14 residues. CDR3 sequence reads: CASSLMGGQDEQFF. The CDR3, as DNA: TGTGCCAGCAGTCTTATGGGGGGGCAAGATGAGCAGTTCTTC.

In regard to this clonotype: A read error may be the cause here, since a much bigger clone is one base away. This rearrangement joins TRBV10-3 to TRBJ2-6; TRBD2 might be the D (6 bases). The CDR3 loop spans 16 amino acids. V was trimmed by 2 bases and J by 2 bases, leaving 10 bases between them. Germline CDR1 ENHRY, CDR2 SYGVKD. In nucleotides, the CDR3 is TGTGCCATCAGTGAGAGGGCGGGAACTGGGGCCAACGTCCTGACTTTC. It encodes CAISERAGTGANVLTF.

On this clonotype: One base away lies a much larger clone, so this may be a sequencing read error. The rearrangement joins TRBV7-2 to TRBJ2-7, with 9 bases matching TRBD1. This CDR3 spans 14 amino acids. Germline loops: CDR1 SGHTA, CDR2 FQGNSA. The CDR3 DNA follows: TGTGCCAACAGCCAACGGACAGGGGAGTACGAGCAGTACTTC. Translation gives CANSQRTGEYEQYF.